These 5 T cell receptor beta chains were all obtained from the same sample, sequenced in a study of blood T cell repertoires in COVID-19. TCRdb's copy holds only in-frame clones and misses some; the assay was immunoSEQ multiplex PCR. The sample has around 140,000 clones, roughly four fifths seen once. The sample consisted of PBMCs or T cells enriched from blood (not recorded which). These receptors came from a man aged 40-49 years with acute COVID-19.

The chain links TRBV21-1 to TRBJ1-6. TRBV21-1 is shown as a pseudogene. There are 17 residues in the CDR3. For the CDR3, the DNA is TGTGCCAGCAGCCCACCGGGAACCGTTCCGTGGAATTCACCCCTCCACTTT. Amino acids: CASSPPGTVPWNSPLHF.

V is TRBV27 and J is TRBJ2-4, with 7 bases fitting TRBD2. The CDR3 covers 17 residues. CDR1 is MNHEY, CDR2 SMNVEV, per germline (reference sequence). The V gene end was trimmed by 4 bases and the J gene end by 1 base; junction bases not matched to a gene: 10. The CDR3, as DNA: TGTGCCAGCAGTTCTAGACTAGCTAGGGAGGCCAAAAACATTCAGTACTTC. Residues: CASSSRLAREAKNIQYF.

This clone was seen only once. V and J are TRBV30 and TRBJ2-3, with D possibly being TRBD2 (7 bases). V lost 0 bases to trimming and J lost 2 bases, with 18 bases between them. This CDR3 has 17 amino acids. The germline V gene has CDR1 GTSNPN and CDR2 SVGIG (reference sequence). CDR3 nucleotide sequence: TGTGCCTGGAGTGTAACCCTCAGTGCGGGGGCCACAGATACGCAGTATTTT. Protein product: CAWSVTLSAGATDTQYF.

V and J are TRBV11-1 and TRBJ2-1; D remains unclear. Germline loops: CDR1 SGHAT, CDR2 FQDESV (reference sequence). V dropped 5 bases and J dropped 0 bases, with 11 bases sitting between them. The CDR3 loop spans 15 amino acids. The CDR3 nucleotides are TGTGCCAGCAGCCCCCGGTGGAGCTCCTACAATGAGCAGTTCTTC. Amino acid sequence: CASSPRWSSYNEQFF. The complete variable domain, with remaining parts taken from reference TRBV11-1 and TRBJ2-1, reads EAEVAQSPRYKITEKSQAVAFWCDPISGHATLYWYRQILGQGPELLVQFQDESVVDDSQLPKDRFSAERLKGVDSTLKIQPAELGDSAMYLCASSPRWSSYNEQFFGPGTRLTVL.

The gene calls are TRBV15 and TRBJ2-1, with 9 bases that match TRBD1. Germline V gene sequence: CDR1 LNHNV, CDR2 YYDKDF (reference sequence). This CDR3 spans 16 amino acids. V trimming: 0 bases; J trimming: 6 bases; junction bases outside the gene matches: 6. In DNA, the CDR3 is TGTGCCACCAGCAGAGAGCCCGTGGACAGGGGCAATGAGCAGTTCTTC. This translates into CATSREPVDRGNEQFF. Looking up the rest from reference TRBV15 and TRBJ2-1 gives the full variable domain: DAMVIQNPRYQVTQFGKPVTLSCSQTLNHNVMYWYQQKSSQAPKLLFHYYDKDFNNEADTPDNFQSRRPNTSFCFLDIRSPGLGDTAMYLCATSREPVDRGNEQFFGPGTRLTVL.